This entry lists 13 T cell receptor beta chains sequenced from one sample in a study of shared clonotypes between healthy human individuals. The assay was immunoSEQ multiplex PCR, and TCRdb's table has in-frame clones only and misses some. The sample contains some 900,000 clones, around 80% of which appear only once. Sequencing was performed on memory CD4+ T cells sorted from blood. Documented subset: CD45RA-negative fraction. The receptors come from a man between 18 and 29 years old in good health.

Here the CDR3 DNA reads TGCGCCAGCAGCCGCGGGACTAGCGTCTCCTACAATGAGCAGTTCTTC. This gives the protein CASSRGTSVSYNEQFF. This rearrangement joins TRBV4-1 to TRBJ2-1, with 10 bases lining up with TRBD2. V lost 4 bases and J lost 0; bases outside the gene matches: 3. The length of the CDR3 is 16 residues. Looked up from germline, CDR1 is MGHRA and CDR2 is YSYEKL.

This clone was recorded once. The gene calls are TRBV6-6 and TRBJ2-7; no reliable D call. Trimming took off 7 bases at V and 5 bases at J, with 9 bases between the two ends. Germline V lookup: CDR1 MNHNY, CDR2 SVGAGI (reference sequence). This CDR3 is 11 amino acids long. CDR3 amino acids: CASKSVDEQYF. The CDR3 DNA sequence: TGTGCCAGCAAAAGTGTTGACGAGCAGTACTTC.

The rearrangement joins TRBV12-5 to TRBJ2-7; D is uncertain. The germline V gene encodes CDR1 LGHNT and CDR2 FRNRAP. This CDR3 region has 15 residues. The germline V and J ends were trimmed by 4 bases and 2 bases, with 15 bases remaining between them. CDR3 sequence reads: CASGSRTSPTYEQYF. CDR3 sequence (DNA): TGTGCTAGTGGTTCTCGTACCTCCCCAACCTACGAGCAGTACTTC.

V is TRBV10-2 and J is TRBJ2-7, with 11 positions matching TRBD2. Germline CDR1 and CDR2: WSHSY and SAAADI. CDR3 length equals 14 residues. The ends lost 3 bases at V and 3 bases at J; junction bases unmatched: 1. The CDR3, as DNA: TGCGCCAGCAGTGATACTAGCGGGAGCTACGAGCAGTACTTC. Encoded protein: CASSDTSGSYEQYF.

The chain uses TRBV11-2 and TRBJ2-3; D unresolved. Germline V gene sequence: CDR1 SGHAT, CDR2 FQNNGV. V lost 1 base, J lost 0 bases, and 11 bases lay in between. This CDR3 region has 16 residues. The CDR3 DNA sequence: TGTGCCAGCAGCTTAGTTTCTCTGGCCAGCACAGATACGCAGTATTTT. It yields the protein CASSLVSLASTDTQYF.

The chain links TRBV11-2 to TRBJ2-6; the D call may be TRBD1 or TRBD2 (5 bases each). Trimming left V 6 bases short and J 4 bases short, with 25 bases between. The V gene's germline CDR1 is SGHAT and CDR2 FQNNGV. The CDR3 is 19 residues long. CDR3 DNA sequence: TGTGCCAGCAGACCCAAAACAAGGGACGATCTGGCGGGGGCCAACGTCCTGACTTTC. Translated: CASRPKTRDDLAGANVLTF.

This clone turned up a few times. The genes are TRBV10-3 and TRBJ1-6; TRBD1 matches at 7 bases. Trimming removed 9 bases from V and 5 bases from J; junction bases left unmatched: 7. Per the germline V gene, CDR1 is ENHRY and CDR2 is SYGVKD. CDR3 length: 14 amino acids. CDR3 in DNA: TGTGCCATTTCGACAGGGACGAATAATTCACCCCTCCACTTT. Residues: CAISTGTNNSPLHF.

V gene TRBV9 combines with J gene TRBJ1-1, with 9 bases lining up with TRBD1. Germline CDR1 SGDLS, CDR2 YYNGEE. The V and J ends lost 1 base and 0 bases, in that order; junction bases with no gene match: 4. The CDR3 consists of 16 residues. CDR3 sequence reads: CASSVRTGVVNTEAFF. For the CDR3, the DNA is TGTGCCAGCAGCGTAAGGACAGGGGTCGTGAACACTGAAGCTTTCTTT.

This clone was detected only a few times. CDR3 in DNA: TGTGCCAGCAGTTTATCCTTGACAGTCGGAAACACCATATATTTT. Translation: CASSLSLTVGNTIYF. The chain carries TRBV28 and TRBJ1-3, with a tentative D call TRBD1 (5 bases). CDR3 length: 15 amino acids. With 1 base removed from V and 4 bases from J, the gap between germline ends came to 11 bases. CDR1 and CDR2 from the germline V gene are MDHEN and SYDVKM.

V and J are TRBV10-3 and TRBJ2-1, with D hard to call. Looked up from germline, CDR1 is ENHRY and CDR2 is SYGVKD. This CDR3 spans 12 amino acids. With 11 bases removed from V and 4 bases from J, the gap between germline ends came to 12 bases. CDR3 coding DNA: TGTGCCGCTAGTCCTTCTTACAATGAGCAGTTCTTC. Amino acids: CAASPSYNEQFF.

This clone was detected only a few times. The chain joins TRBV27 to TRBJ2-2, with D uncertain. The CDR3 sequence is 17 residues long. From germline, CDR1 is MNHEY and CDR2 SMNVEV (reference sequence). Trimming left V 0 bases short and J 1 base short, with 12 bases between. CDR3 nucleotide sequence: TGTGCCAGCAGTTTATCGATGGTCGGCCGGAACACCGGGGAGCTGTTTTTT. Amino acids: CASSLSMVGRNTGELFF.

This sequence joins TRBV30 and TRBJ1-4; D is possibly TRBD1 (5 bases). Trimming stripped 0 bases from V and 8 bases from J, with 10 bases between. This CDR3 has 13 residues. Germline V CDR1 and CDR2: GTSNPN, SVGIG (reference sequence). CDR3 nucleotide sequence: TGTGCCTGGAGTGTAAAGCGGGGGGAAAAACTGTTTTTT. Translating it yields CAWSVKRGEKLFF.

The genes are TRBV9 and TRBJ2-2; D remains ambiguous. Trimming pared 0 bases from V and 5 bases from J, leaving 8 bases between. The CDR3 loop spans 14 amino acids. Germline lookup yields CDR1 SGDLS and CDR2 YYNGEE. The CDR3 loop is CASSVDPTTGELFF. CDR3 bases: TGTGCCAGCAGCGTAGACCCTACAACCGGGGAGCTGTTTTTT. The full variable domain, completed using reference TRBV9 and TRBJ2-2, is DSGVTQTPKHLITATGQRVTLRCSPRSGDLSVYWYQQSLDQGLQFLIQYYNGEERAKGNILERFSAQQFPDLHSELNLSSLELGDSALYFCASSVDPTTGELFFGEGSRLTVL.